The 16 T cell receptor beta chains below come from one sample, sequenced in a study of blood T cells in healthy people across ages. Sample-barcoded 5' priming and a J-beta primer mix drove a second PCR of about 7 to 12 cycles. TCRdb analysed the 5' RACE reads with MiXCR anew, one entry per CDR3 protein. The sample yields about 830,000 distinct CDR3 sequences, 62% seen once. The specimen was blood. These receptors all stem from a young man in good health.

V gene TRBV25-1 combines with J gene TRBJ2-3; D uncertain. From germline, CDR1 is MGHDK and CDR2 SYGVNS. The CDR3 loop spans 10 amino acids. V dropped 5 bases and J dropped 5 bases, with 2 bases sitting between them. The chain's CDR3 is CASSKDTQYF. The CDR3 bases are TGTGCCAGCAGTAAAGATACGCAGTATTTT.

The table lists this clonotype with a few counts. The V gene is TRBV29-1, the J gene TRBJ1-2; tentatively, D is TRBD1 (5 bases). The germline CDR1 and CDR2 sequences are SQVTM and ANQGSEA. V lost 3 bases and J lost 6, with 11 bases in between. The CDR3 length is 12 residues. DNA of the CDR3: TGCAGCGTTGATACCAGGGTAAATGGCTACACCTTC. Its protein is CSVDTRVNGYTF.

J is TRBJ2-1 and V is TRBV10-3, with D perhaps TRBD1 or TRBD2 (6 bases each). The CDR3 runs to 15 residues. Germline V gene data show CDR1 as ENHRY and CDR2 as SYGVKD. V dropped 5 bases and J dropped 6 bases, with 17 bases sitting between them. For the CDR3, the DNA is TGTGCCATCAGTCGACAGGTTTCCGGGGGCAATGAGCAGTTCTTC. Residues: CAISRQVSGGNEQFF.

The chain couples TRBV10-3 to TRBJ2-5; D may match TRBD1 or TRBD2 (5 bases each). The CDR3 sequence is 13 residues long. Germline V gives CDR1 ENHRY, CDR2 SYGVKD. Trimming left V 5 bases short and J 1 base short, with 8 bases between. The CDR3 nucleotides are TGTGCCATCAGTACGGGGCCCCAAGAGACCCAGTACTTC. It specifies CAISTGPQETQYF.

V gene TRBV29-1 combines with J gene TRBJ2-1; 9 nucleotides match TRBD1. With V trimmed by 7 bases and J by 5 bases, 6 bases remained unmatched. The CDR3 extends over 13 amino acids. CDR1 is SQVTM and CDR2 is ANQGSEA in the germline V gene. Here the CDR3 reads CSATGGDDNEQFF. CDR3 DNA: TGCAGCGCTACAGGGGGCGACGACAATGAGCAGTTCTTC.

This clonotype was seen more than once but under ten times. The chain carries TRBV13 and TRBJ2-1, with D perhaps matching TRBD1 or TRBD2 (5 bases each). Trimming removed 4 bases from V and 4 bases from J, with 20 bases in between. The CDR3 totals 17 residues. Per the germline V gene, CDR1 is PRHDT and CDR2 is FYEKMQ (reference sequence). In DNA, the CDR3 is TGTGCCAGCAGCTCCCCCGGGACGGGTCCCATTTACAATGAGCAGTTCTTC. Protein product: CASSSPGTGPIYNEQFF.

The chain uses TRBV14 and TRBJ2-5; possibly TRBD2 for D (5 bases). The CDR3 consists of 17 residues. The germline V gene has CDR1 SGHDN and CDR2 FVKESK. V gave up 4 bases and J gave up 3 bases, with 21 bases separating them. CDR3: CASSLRIGSLREETQYF. CDR3 DNA sequence: TGTGCCAGCAGCCTAAGGATCGGCAGTCTGAGGGAAGAGACCCAGTACTTC. Using reference TRBV14 and TRBJ2-5 for the parts outside the CDR3, the full variable domain is EAGVTQFPSHSVIEKGQTVTLRCDPISGHDNLYWYRRVMGKEIKFLLHFVKESKQDESGMPNNRFLAERTGGTYSTLKVQPAELEDSGVYFCASSLRIGSLREETQYFGPGTRLLVL.

V gene TRBV7-3 combines with J gene TRBJ2-7; D unclear. The V end lost 4 bases, the J end lost 4 bases, and 8 bases lay between the germline ends. CDR1 and CDR2 (germline): SGHTA, FQGTGA. CDR3 length: 12 residues. The CDR3 sequence is CASSSIRYEQYF. In DNA form, the CDR3 reads TGTGCCAGCAGCTCGATAAGATACGAGCAGTACTTC.

V is TRBV12-3 or TRBV12-4 and J is TRBJ1-5; tentatively, D is TRBD1 (5 bases). V was shortened by 6 bases and J by 6 bases, with 21 bases between the two germline ends. The CDR3 sequence is 16 residues long. The CDR3 here is CASRSAVGGRSQPQHF. The CDR3 coding sequence is TGTGCCAGCAGGTCCGCTGTGGGGGGAAGGAGTCAGCCCCAGCATTTT.

This chain joins TRBV12-3 or TRBV12-4 and TRBJ2-1; 9 nucleotides agree with TRBD2. The CDR3 runs to 16 residues. V shed 5 bases and J 3 bases; nucleotides not matched to a gene: 8. CDR3 region: CASSPSSGINYNEQFF. CDR3 nucleotide sequence: TGTGCCAGCAGTCCCTCTAGCGGGATTAACTACAATGAGCAGTTCTTC.

The gene calls are TRBV29-1 and TRBJ2-7, with D possibly being TRBD2 (6 bases). The ends were cut back, 6 bases at V and 1 base at J, with 16 bases in the middle. This CDR3 region has 14 residues. Germline CDR1 is SQVTM and CDR2 is ANQGSEA. Written as DNA, the CDR3 is TGCAGCGTCCCCGCGGGTAGCGGTTCCTACGAGCAGTACTTC. Its translation is CSVPAGSGSYEQYF.

The V call is TRBV11-1, the J call TRBJ1-2, with D tentatively TRBD1 (5 bases). The germline gives CDR1 SGHAT, CDR2 FQDESV (reference sequence). V lost 5 bases to trimming and J lost 5 bases, with 12 bases between them. The CDR3 runs 13 residues. CDR3 DNA sequence: TGTGCCAGCAGCCACGACAGACTGTATGGCTACACCTTC. The encoded protein is CASSHDRLYGYTF.

The chain combines TRBV18 with TRBJ1-2; D unclear. There are 16 residues in the CDR3. The V gene lost 6 bases and the J gene lost 4 bases, with 21 bases spanning the gap. The germline V gene encodes CDR1 KGHSH and CDR2 LQKENI. The CDR3 region is CASSPEPDRVIYGYTF. CDR3 coding DNA: TGTGCCAGCTCGCCGGAACCAGATAGGGTGATCTATGGCTACACCTTC.

This clonotype appeared once. The V and J genes are TRBV20-1 and TRBJ2-7, with 10 bases fitting TRBD1. This CDR3 comprises 14 residues. CDR1 is DFQATT and CDR2 is SNEGSKA in the germline V gene (reference sequence). J lost 3 bases, V lost 6 bases, and 8 bases had no gene match. The CDR3 loop reads CSASLRDRGYEQYF. Here the CDR3 DNA reads TGCAGTGCGAGTCTCCGGGACAGGGGCTACGAGCAGTACTTC.

The V gene is TRBV4-2, the J gene TRBJ2-3; 10 bases match TRBD2. This CDR3 region has 16 residues. CDR1 and CDR2 (germline): LGHNA, YNFKEQ. The V segment lost 0 bases and the J segment 5 bases; nucleotides outside the gene matches: 5. This CDR3 is CASSQDKGLAKDTQYF. DNA for the CDR3: TGTGCCAGCAGCCAAGATAAGGGACTAGCGAAAGATACGCAGTATTTT.

The V and J genes are TRBV20-1 and TRBJ2-3; unclear D gene. Trimming pared 6 bases from V and 4 bases from J, leaving 11 bases between. The CDR3 has 12 residues. Looked up from germline, CDR1 is DFQATT and CDR2 is SNEGSKA (reference sequence). The CDR3 loop reads CSATLRPDTQYF. CDR3 nucleotide sequence: TGCAGTGCCACCTTACGTCCAGATACGCAGTATTTT.